These T cell receptor beta chains were read from a single sample in a study of cytomegalovirus exposure and HLA in healthy donors. Measured with immunoSEQ multiplex PCR; TCRdb has only the in-frame clones, and not every one. This table holds fewer than 200,000 clones, about 80% found once. The sample consisted of PBMCs. The receptors were sampled from a woman between 50 and 59 years old in good health and CMV-seronegative. Both conserved end residues are part of each CDR3. The order of the fields is CDR3 protein, CDR3 DNA, J gene, V gene, clone size, D gene. D genes are given only for firm matches. The size field is filled for only some rows; it gives once, few, many or a size class.

CDR3aa: CASSPGTSGRIGELFF
CDR3nt: TGTGCCAGCAGCCCCGGGACTAGCGGGAGGATCGGGGAGCTGTTTTTT
j_gene: TRBJ2-2
v_gene: TRBV5-8
abundance: NA
d_gene: TRBD2

CDR3aa: CASSPLKGTGGSYNSPLHF
CDR3nt: TGTGCCAGCAGTCCCCTCAAGGGGACAGGGGGTTCCTATAATTCACCCCTCCACTTT
j_gene: TRBJ1-6
v_gene: TRBV28
abundance: few
d_gene: TRBD1

CDR3aa: CASSFVQGYNEQFF
CDR3nt: TGTGCCAGCAGTTTTGTCCAGGGGTACAATGAGCAGTTCTTC
j_gene: TRBJ2-1
v_gene: TRBV27
abundance: NA
d_gene: NA

CDR3aa: CASSPSQGLGAPQHF
CDR3nt: TGTGCCAGTAGTCCGTCGCAGGGGCTGGGGGCCCCCCAGCATTTT
j_gene: TRBJ1-5
v_gene: TRBV19
abundance: NA
d_gene: NA

CDR3aa: CASSEASGSADEQFF
CDR3nt: TGTGCCAGCAGTGAAGCTAGCGGGAGTGCGGATGAGCAGTTCTTC
j_gene: TRBJ2-1
v_gene: TRBV6-4
abundance: NA
d_gene: TRBD2

CDR3aa: CASSYSLVEKLFF
CDR3nt: TGTGCCAGCAGTTACTCTTTAGTCGAAAAACTGTTTTTT
j_gene: TRBJ1-4
v_gene: TRBV6-5
abundance: NA
d_gene: NA

CDR3aa: CASILKGAWGNTIYF
CDR3nt: TGTGCCAGCATTCTAAAGGGGGCTTGGGGAAACACCATATATTTT
j_gene: TRBJ1-3
v_gene: TRBV28
abundance: NA
d_gene: TRBD1

CDR3aa: CASSPGLGTSGRNEQFF
CDR3nt: TGTGCCAGCAGCCCCGGCCTGGGGACTAGCGGGAGGAATGAGCAGTTCTTC
j_gene: TRBJ2-1
v_gene: TRBV7-9
abundance: NA
d_gene: TRBD2

CDR3aa: CASSYWGDEQYF
CDR3nt: TGTGCCAGCAGCTACTGGGGGGACGAGCAGTACTTC
j_gene: TRBJ2-7
v_gene: TRBV7-2
abundance: NA
d_gene: NA

CDR3aa: CASSQAAGGFNTGELFF
CDR3nt: TGTGCCAGCAGCCAAGCAGCGGGGGGGTTCAACACCGGGGAGCTGTTTTTT
j_gene: TRBJ2-2
v_gene: TRBV4-2
abundance: NA
d_gene: TRBD2

CDR3aa: CASSLEGRLVRDEQFF
CDR3nt: TGTGCCAGCAGCTTAGAGGGCCGACTAGTTAGAGATGAGCAGTTCTTC
j_gene: TRBJ2-1
v_gene: TRBV7-9
abundance: once
d_gene: NA

CDR3aa: CASSYGADALNTEAFF
CDR3nt: TGTGCCAGCAGCTATGGAGCGGACGCGCTGAACACTGAAGCTTTCTTT
j_gene: TRBJ1-1
v_gene: TRBV5-4
abundance: NA
d_gene: NA

CDR3aa: CASSTRGSDLEEQFNEQFF
CDR3nt: TGTGCCAGCAGCACCCGTGGATCCGACCTCGAGGAGCAATTCAATGAGCAGTTCTTC
j_gene: TRBJ2-1
v_gene: TRBV11-2
abundance: NA
d_gene: NA

CDR3aa: CASSNAGLGQRPYEQYF
CDR3nt: TGTGCCAGTAGTAACGCGGGACTGGGACAGAGACCCTACGAGCAGTACTTC
j_gene: TRBJ2-7
v_gene: TRBV19
abundance: NA
d_gene: NA

CDR3aa: CASSKQGAGYTF
CDR3nt: TGTGCCAGCAGTAAACAGGGGGCTGGCTACACCTTC
j_gene: TRBJ1-2
v_gene: TRBV6-5
abundance: once
d_gene: TRBD1

CDR3aa: CASRLTGGASEKLFF
CDR3nt: TGTGCCAGCAGACTTACAGGGGGCGCTTCTGAAAAACTGTTTTTT
j_gene: TRBJ1-4
v_gene: TRBV5-4
abundance: NA
d_gene: TRBD1